This T cell receptor (beta chain) was captured by sequencing in a study of cytomegalovirus exposure and HLA in healthy donors. Study in general: A preliminary data release comprised around 85 million unique TCRs obtained from HLA-typed donors. Study results and caveats: It is likely that the observed cluster of highly shared sequence variants was a sequencing artifact. Most TCR sequences proved rare, with some public TCRs found in many donors.

V was pared by 4 bases and J by 4 bases, with 6 bases of the junction left unmatched. Per the germline V gene, CDR1 is SGHRS and CDR2 is YFSETQ. This CDR3 spans 14 amino acids. Amplification used 60 Vbeta primers and 13 Jbeta primers. Generated by immunoSEQ multiplex PCR, the TCRdb table keeps only in-frame clones and is missing some. Here the sample spans 100,000 to 150,000 clones, 65% to 85% being singletons. On this clone: The antigen is undetermined.

Sequenced material: PBMCs. This sequence was found in a man aged 45 to 65 in good health and CMV-seropositive. The chain carries TRBV5-1 and TRBJ2-5; 8 bases line up with TRBD2. As DNA, the CDR3 is TGCGCCAGCAGCACAAGCGGGGGAGGAGAGACCCAGTACTTC. This codes for CASSTSGGGETQYF. Full variable domain (missing parts from reference TRBV5-1 and TRBJ2-5): KAGVTQTPRYLIKTRGQQVTLSCSPISGHRSVSWYQQTPGQGLQFLFEYFSETQRNKGNFPGRFSGRQFSNSRSEMNVSTLELGDSALYLCASSTSGGGETQYFGPGTRLLVL.